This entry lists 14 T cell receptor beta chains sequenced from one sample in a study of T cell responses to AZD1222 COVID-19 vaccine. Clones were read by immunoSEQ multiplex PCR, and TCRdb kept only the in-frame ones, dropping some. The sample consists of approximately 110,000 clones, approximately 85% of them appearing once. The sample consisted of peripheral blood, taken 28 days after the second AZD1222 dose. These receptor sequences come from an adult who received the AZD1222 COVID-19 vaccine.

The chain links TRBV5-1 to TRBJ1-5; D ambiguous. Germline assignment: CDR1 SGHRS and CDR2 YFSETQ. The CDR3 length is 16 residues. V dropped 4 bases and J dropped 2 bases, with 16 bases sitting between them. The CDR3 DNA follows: TGCGCCAGCAGCCGTCCGTCCCAAAGGGGCAATCAGCCCCAGCATTTT. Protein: CASSRPSQRGNQPQHF.

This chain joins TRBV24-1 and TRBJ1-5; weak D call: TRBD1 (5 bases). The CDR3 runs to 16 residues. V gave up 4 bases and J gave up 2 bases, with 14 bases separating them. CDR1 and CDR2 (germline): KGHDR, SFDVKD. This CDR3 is CATSDATQGGNQPQHF. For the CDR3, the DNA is TGTGCCACCAGTGACGCCACTCAGGGTGGCAATCAGCCCCAGCATTTT.

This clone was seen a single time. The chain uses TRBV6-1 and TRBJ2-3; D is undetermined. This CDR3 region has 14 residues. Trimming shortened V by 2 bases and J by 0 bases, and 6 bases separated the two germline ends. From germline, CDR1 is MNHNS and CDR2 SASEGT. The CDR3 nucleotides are TGTGCCAGCAGTGAATTGTACAGCACAGATACGCAGTATTTT. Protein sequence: CASSELYSTDTQYF.

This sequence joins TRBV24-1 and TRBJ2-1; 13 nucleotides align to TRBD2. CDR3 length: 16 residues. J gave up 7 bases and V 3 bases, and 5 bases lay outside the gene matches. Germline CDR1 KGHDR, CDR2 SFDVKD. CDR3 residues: CATSDPGTSGNNEQFF. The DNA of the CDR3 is TGTGCCACCAGTGATCCCGGGACTAGCGGGAATAATGAGCAGTTCTTC.

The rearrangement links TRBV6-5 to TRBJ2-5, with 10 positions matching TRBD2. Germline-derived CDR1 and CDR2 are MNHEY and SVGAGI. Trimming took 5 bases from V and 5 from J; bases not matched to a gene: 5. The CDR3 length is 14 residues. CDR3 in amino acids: CASSPQRGGETQYF. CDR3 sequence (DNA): TGTGCCAGCAGTCCCCAGCGGGGGGGGGAGACCCAGTACTTC.

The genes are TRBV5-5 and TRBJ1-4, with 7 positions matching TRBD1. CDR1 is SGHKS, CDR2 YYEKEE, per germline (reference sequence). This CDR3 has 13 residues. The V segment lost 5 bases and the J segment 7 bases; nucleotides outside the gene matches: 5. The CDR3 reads CASSWDSGEKLFF. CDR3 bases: TGTGCCAGCAGTTGGGACAGCGGTGAAAAACTGTTTTTT.

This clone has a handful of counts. The CDR3 DNA reads as TGTGCCAGTAGTATCATTAGGGGGGCCGGGGAGCTGTTTTTT. The encoded protein is CASSIIRGAGELFF. The chain joins TRBV19 to TRBJ2-2; possibly TRBD1 or TRBD2 for D (6 bases each). The ends were cut back, 3 bases at V and 6 bases at J, with 11 bases in the middle. The CDR3 runs 14 residues. Per germline, CDR1 LNHDA and CDR2 SQIVND (reference sequence).

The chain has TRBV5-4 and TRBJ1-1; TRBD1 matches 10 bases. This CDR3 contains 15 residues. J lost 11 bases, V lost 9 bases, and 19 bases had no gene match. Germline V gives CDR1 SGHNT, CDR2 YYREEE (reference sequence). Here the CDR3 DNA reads TGTGCCATACCAGGGGACAGGGGTCTTACGAGGACGGCTTTCTTT. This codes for CAIPGDRGLTRTAFF.

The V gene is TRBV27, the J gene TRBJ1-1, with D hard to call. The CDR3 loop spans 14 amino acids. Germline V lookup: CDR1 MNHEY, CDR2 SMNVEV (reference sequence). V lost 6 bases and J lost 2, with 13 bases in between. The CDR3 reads CASSRRSGNTEAFF. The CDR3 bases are TGTGCCAGCAGCCGCCGTTCAGGAAACACTGAAGCTTTCTTT.

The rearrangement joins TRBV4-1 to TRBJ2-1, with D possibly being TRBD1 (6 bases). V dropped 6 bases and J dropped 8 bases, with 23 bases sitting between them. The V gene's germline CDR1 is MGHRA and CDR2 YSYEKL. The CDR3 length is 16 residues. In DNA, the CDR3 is TGCGCCAGCAGTGCAATGGGGGCTCAGAAGGGCGATGAGCAGTTCTTC. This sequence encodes CASSAMGAQKGDEQFF.

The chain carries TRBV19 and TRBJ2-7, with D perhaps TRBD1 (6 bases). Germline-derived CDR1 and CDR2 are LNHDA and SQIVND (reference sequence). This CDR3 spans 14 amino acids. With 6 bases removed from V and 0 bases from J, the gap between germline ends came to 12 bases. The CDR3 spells CASSRGVSSYEQYF. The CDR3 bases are TGTGCCAGTAGCAGGGGCGTGAGCTCCTACGAGCAGTACTTC.

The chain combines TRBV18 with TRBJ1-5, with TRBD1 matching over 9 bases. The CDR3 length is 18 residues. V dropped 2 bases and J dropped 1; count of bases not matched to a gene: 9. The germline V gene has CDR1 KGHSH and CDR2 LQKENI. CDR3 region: CASSPDGQGFGSNQPQHF. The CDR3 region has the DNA TGTGCCAGCTCACCAGACGGACAGGGGTTTGGCAGCAATCAGCCCCAGCATTTT.

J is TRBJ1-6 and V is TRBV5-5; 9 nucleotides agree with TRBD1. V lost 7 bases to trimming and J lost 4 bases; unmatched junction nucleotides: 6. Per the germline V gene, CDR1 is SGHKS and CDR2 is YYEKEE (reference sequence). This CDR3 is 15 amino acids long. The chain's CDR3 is CASRGQGWYNSPLHF. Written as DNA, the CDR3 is TGTGCCAGCCGGGGACAGGGTTGGTATAATTCACCCCTCCACTTT. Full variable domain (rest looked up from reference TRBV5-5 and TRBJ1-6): DAGVTQSPTHLIKTRGQQVTLRCSPISGHKSVSWYQQVLGQGPQFIFQYYEKEERGRGNFPDRFSARQFPNYSSELNVNALLLGDSALYLCASRGQGWYNSPLHFGNGTRLTVT.

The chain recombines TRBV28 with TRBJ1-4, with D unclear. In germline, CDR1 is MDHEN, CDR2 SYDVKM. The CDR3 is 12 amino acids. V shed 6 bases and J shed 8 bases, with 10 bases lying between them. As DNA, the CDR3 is TGTGCCAGCAGCTCTGGCGAGGAAAAACTGTTTTTT. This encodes CASSSGEEKLFF.